This is a list of T cell receptor beta chains from one sample in a study of T cells in Graves' hyperthyroidism and ophthalmopathy. Each CDR3 protein is one row after TCRdb ran MiXCR on the multiplex PCR reads. The sample shows about 600,000 distinct CDR3 sequences, 14% of them seen only once. The specimen sequenced was blood. The receptor source for this set is a woman under 30 with Graves' ophthalmopathy. CDR3s include the opening cysteine and the closing phenylalanine or tryptophan. Size tells how often a clone was seen (once, few, many) or the class of an expanded clone, and some rows leave it out.

CDR3	J	V	size	length
CSARDGGSFGYNEQYF	.	TRBV20-1	.	16
CATSSPGGAQLYGYTF	TRBJ1-2	TRBV15	many	16
CASSSGQSGAFF	TRBJ1-1	TRBV7-6	few	12
CASSVAGKSYEQYF	TRBJ2-7	TRBV7-7	many	14
CASSVGGGINQPQHF	TRBJ1-5	TRBV9	.	15
CATSGGDRGPYNEQFF	TRBJ2-1	TRBV24-1	.	16
CASSLGFRHEKLFF	TRBJ1-4	TRBV7-9	.	14
CASSVSDRGHEQFF	TRBJ2-1	TRBV9	many	14
CASSYDYSGNTIYF	TRBJ1-3	TRBV27	few	14
CASSRFSGHEQFF	TRBJ2-1	TRBV7-9	.	13
CASRALTGVTTDTQYF	TRBJ2-3	TRBV6-1	many	16
CASRPTGNSNQPQHF	TRBJ1-5	TRBV28	many	15
CASRNGPTGELFF	TRBJ2-2	TRBV7-2	few	13
CASSLALAVYNEQFF	TRBJ2-1	TRBV5-8	few	15
CASSAGTLGSYEQYF	TRBJ2-7	TRBV19	many	15
CASNYGGHGVGGQFF	TRBJ2-1	TRBV6-1	.	15
CATRGYQETQYF	TRBJ2-5	TRBV24-1	.	12
CASSPLRQKSSYNSPLHF	TRBJ1-6	TRBV18	.	18
CASSPHRDPLDGYTF	TRBJ1-2	TRBV28	many	15
CSAREGGRNEQFF	TRBJ2-1	TRBV20-1	few	13
CARGRGASGNTIYF	TRBJ1-3	TRBV9	.	14
CATSDLRDFSTDTQYF	TRBJ2-3	TRBV24-1	many	16
CASSFGGSGYGYTF	TRBJ1-2	TRBV7-2	few	14
CASTLAGGNTEAFF	TRBJ1-1	TRBV12-3/TRBV12-4	many	14
CASSYALAREQFF	TRBJ2-1	TRBV6-2/TRBV6-3	many	13
CASSPGLGAKGSYGYTF	TRBJ1-2	TRBV4-3	.	17
CASSVGANSFNQPQHF	TRBJ1-5	TRBV19	many	16
CASSYGGGRGQFF	TRBJ2-1	TRBV6-2/TRBV6-3	many	13
CASSLGHGTLAGKGEQFF	TRBJ2-1	TRBV5-1	.	18
CASSMARAKNIQYF	TRBJ2-4	TRBV7-2	.	14
CASSEALAISLLSGANVLTF	TRBJ2-6	TRBV2	many	20
CASRLQGSSYNEQFF	TRBJ2-1	TRBV28	.	15
CASGPWNPANTGELFF	TRBJ2-2	TRBV12-3/TRBV12-4	.	16
CASRSADRGRTYEQYF	TRBJ2-7	TRBV7-2	.	16
CASSYSAYSGNTIYF	TRBJ1-3	TRBV6-6	many	15
CASSPWGQGNGYTF	TRBJ1-2	TRBV3-1	many	14
CAIRGTGSNQPQHF	TRBJ1-5	TRBV10-3	many	14
CASSLAITGAGANVLTF	TRBJ2-6	TRBV7-6	many	17
CASRGYNEQFF	TRBJ2-1	TRBV28	many	11
CASSHEGGGRFLPLHF	TRBJ1-6	TRBV28	many	16
CATSDSGESSGGDTQYF	TRBJ2-3	TRBV24-1	few	17
CASSGGQRYNYGYTF	TRBJ1-2	TRBV6-5	few	15
CATSDPRRAYTQYF	TRBJ2-3	TRBV24-1	many	14
CASSSMNTGELFF	TRBJ2-2	TRBV12-3/TRBV12-4	.	13
CASSVESRDYEQYF	TRBJ2-7	TRBV9	many	14
CSAPPPRSNQPQHF	TRBJ1-5	TRBV20-1	few	14
CASSSRDRGPGYVYTF	TRBJ1-2	TRBV27	many	16
CAISVGTGSNEQFF	TRBJ2-1	TRBV10-3	.	14
CASSIMAETYQETQYF	TRBJ2-5	TRBV19	.	16
CASRMDSILRGTEAFF	TRBJ1-1	TRBV12-3/TRBV12-4	many	16
CASTPGQVQETQYF	TRBJ2-5	TRBV2	many	14
CASSVGAANYGYTF	TRBJ1-2	TRBV11-2	many	14
CSASSPRQGARETQYF	TRBJ2-5	TRBV20-1	few	16